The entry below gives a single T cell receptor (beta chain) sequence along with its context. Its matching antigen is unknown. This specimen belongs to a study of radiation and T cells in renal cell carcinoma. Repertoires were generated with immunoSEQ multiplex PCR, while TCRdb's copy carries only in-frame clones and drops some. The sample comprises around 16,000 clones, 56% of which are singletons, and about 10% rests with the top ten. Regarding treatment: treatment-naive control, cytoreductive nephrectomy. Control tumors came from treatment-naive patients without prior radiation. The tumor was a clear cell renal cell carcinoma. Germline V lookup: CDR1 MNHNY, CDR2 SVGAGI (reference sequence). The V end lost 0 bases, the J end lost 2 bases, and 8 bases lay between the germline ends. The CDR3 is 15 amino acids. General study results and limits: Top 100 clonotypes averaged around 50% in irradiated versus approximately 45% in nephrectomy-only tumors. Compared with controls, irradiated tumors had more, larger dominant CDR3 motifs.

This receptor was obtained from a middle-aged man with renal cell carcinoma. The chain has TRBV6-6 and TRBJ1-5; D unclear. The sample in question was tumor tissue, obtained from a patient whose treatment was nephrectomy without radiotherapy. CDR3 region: CASSYSMAGNQPQHF. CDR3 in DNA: TGTGCCAGCAGTTACTCGATGGCAGGCAATCAGCCCCAGCATTTT.